The sequence of this T cell receptor (beta chain) was determined in a study of shared clonotypes between healthy human individuals. Study information: CD4 naive and CD4 memory each took three plates per donor, while CD8 naive took two and CD8 memory one.

This CDR3 comprises 13 residues. The V gene's germline CDR1 is SGHNT and CDR2 YYREEE (reference sequence). V gave up 4 bases and J gave up 7 bases; unmatched junction bases: 4. The material for each subset, its genomic DNA, was split evenly across several immunoSEQ plates. Assay used: immunoSEQ multiplex PCR; TCRdb lists only in-frame clones, some missing. The sample consists of roughly 1 million clones, more than 60% of them appearing once. The study, taken as a whole, reports: Specimens sampled were limited to blood, with tissue repertoires likely differing. Naive CD4 clonotypes were shared across several donors at 4% to 5%.

As to this clone: What it recognizes is unknown.

The chain recombines TRBV5-4 with TRBJ1-4; 7 positions match TRBD1. This TCR was sampled from a young man in good health. Source material: memory CD4+ T cells sorted from blood. Stated subset: CD45RA-negative fraction. CDR3 loop: CASSHRDSEKLFF. The CDR3 nucleotides read TGTGCCAGCAGCCACCGGGACAGTGAAAAACTGTTTTTT.